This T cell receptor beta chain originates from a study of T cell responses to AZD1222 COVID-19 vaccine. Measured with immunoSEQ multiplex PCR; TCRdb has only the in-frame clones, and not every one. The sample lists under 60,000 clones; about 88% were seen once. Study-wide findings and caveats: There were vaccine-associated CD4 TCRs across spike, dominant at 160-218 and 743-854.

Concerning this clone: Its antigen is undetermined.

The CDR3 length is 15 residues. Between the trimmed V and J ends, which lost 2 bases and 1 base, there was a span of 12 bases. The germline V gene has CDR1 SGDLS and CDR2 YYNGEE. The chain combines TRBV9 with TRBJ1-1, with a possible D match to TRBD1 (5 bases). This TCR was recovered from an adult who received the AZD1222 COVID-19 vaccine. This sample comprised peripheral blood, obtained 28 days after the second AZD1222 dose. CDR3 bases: TGTGCCAGCAGCGTTTGGGTCGGGGCGAACACTGAAGCTTTCTTT. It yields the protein CASSVWVGANTEAFF.